The text below deals with one TCR beta chain. Which antigen it targets is not known. Within one base of it there is no much larger clone, and no base qualities were kept. This sample is part of a study of blood T cell repertoires in COVID-19 (dated by TCRdb to 2019 to 2021). Regarding the complete study: Samples from collaborators originated in the United States, Italy and Spain and spanned both the acute and convalescent phases of COVID-19. Subjects who had been exposed to COVID-19, were actively infected with it, or had recovered from it provided the deeply sampled blood TCRbeta repertoires that made up the dataset. The prospective study material was composed of cDNA or gDNA derived from T cells, B-cell-depleted T cells, or PBMCs. Where available, HLA class I and class II types were taken from metadata supplied by the sample provider and were not determined by assay-based typing. The sample metadata nearly always contained a de-identified subject ID, COVID-19 status, age in years and sex. The repertoires were released in a freely available public database meant as a resource for research on the immune response to SARS-CoV-2. Samples were obtained from the ongoing ImmuneRACE study (first 160 participants) and from approximately 1,200 subjects provided by 6 global collaborators. Broader findings and caveats from the paper: How much clinical and demographic metadata was included differed by source and by participant, and the metadata was provided uncurated.

The collaborating institutions used their own protocols to collect whole blood in K2EDTA tubes. For TCRbeta analysis, collaborator samples were shipped as frozen whole blood, as isolated PBMCs, or as DNA extracted from either sample type. Relative to germline, V is missing 1 base and J is missing 5 bases, with 1 base of the junction outside any gene match. From the germline V gene (reference sequence), CDR1 is SGHNT and CDR2 is YYREEE. CDR3 length: 13 amino acids, cysteine to phenylalanine. Just the 39-base CDR3 DNA is kept, in frame starting at base 1. TCRbeta CDR3 regions were amplified from genomic DNA using the immunoSEQ Assay, a bias-controlled multiplex PCR. In the authors' own workflow: The number of nucleated cells in each sample was estimated by amplification of reference gene primers within the assay. Sequence reads were collapsed and filtered to measure the absolute abundance of every unique TCRbeta CDR3 rearrangement. For each sample, productive Simpson clonality was calculated as the square root of Simpson's diversity index across productive rearrangements. The immuneACCESS repertoire file appears here via TCRdb, limited to in-frame rearrangements. These files lack a portion of the clones; in checked studies, under half of the deficit traces to unresolved V genes, and the cause of the others is not known. D and trimming come from the DNA, and the V and J calls and clone size come from that table. In this sample the table shows 50,000 to 60,000 clones, about 88% of which occur a single time. The top ten hold 1.5% to 2% of the sample.

The specimen was peripheral blood. This clonotype originated in a man in his fifties or sixties with acute or convalescent COVID-19. This receptor chain uses TRBV5-4 and TRBJ2-3; 7 central bases correspond to TRBD2. Read as DNA, the sequence is TGTGCCAGCAGCTTGTGGGGGGGAGATACGCAGTATTTT. This yields the protein CASSLWGGDTQYF. Reference TRBV5-4 and TRBJ2-3 proteins supply the regions before and after the CDR3; the full variable domain is: ETGVTQSPTHLIKTRGQQVTLRCSSQSGHNTVSWYQQALGQGPQFIFQYYREEENGRGNFPPRFSGLQFPNYSSELNVNALELDDSALYLCASSLWGGDTQYFGPGTRLTVL.